The clone carrying this T cell receptor beta chain showed up just a few times. The antigen remains unidentified. The entry originates in a study of blood T cells in healthy people across ages. General observations from the study: Both higher diversity and more naive CD4+ cells marked long-lived donors when set against aged donors. Expanded clonotype changes were possibly confounded by unknown donor CMV status.

A sample-barcoded 5' primer and a J-beta primer mix were used in a second PCR of about 7 to 12 cycles. From each sample, at least 2.5 million paired-end reads containing CDR3 were obtained. TCRdb redid the calling of the 5' RACE reads with MiXCR, one entry per CDR3 protein. Of approximately 940,000 distinct CDR3 sequences in the sample, around 48% were seen once. CDR1 MNHEY and CDR2 SVGAGI come from the germline V gene. Trimming took 6 bases from V and 2 from J; bases not matched to a gene: 11. The length of the CDR3 is 16 residues. The clonotype comes from a young man in good health. Input material: blood. The chain uses TRBV6-5 and TRBJ1-2, with TRBD1 identical over 8 bases. The CDR3 loop is CASRSGLTGANYGYTF. CDR3 nucleotides: TGTGCCAGCAGATCAGGCTTGACAGGGGCCAACTATGGCTACACCTTC.